A single sample is the source of the 18 T cell receptor beta chains below, sequenced in a study of T cells in localized non-small cell lung cancer. Clones were sequenced by immunoSEQ multiplex PCR, and TCRdb holds only the in-frame ones, with some missing. This table has about 59,000 clones, around 90% appearing once. Sequenced material: peripheral blood, taken before any cancer treatment. Every receptor here comes from a man aged 35 to 70 with stage I squamous cell lung carcinoma.

The chain has TRBV11-3 and TRBJ2-5, with 7 bases lining up with TRBD1. CDR3 length: 13 amino acids. The germline CDR1 and CDR2 sequences are SGHNT and YENEEA. Trimming removed 4 bases from V and 5 bases from J; junction bases left unmatched: 4. This CDR3 reads CASSSQGFETQYF. CDR3 bases: TGTGCCAGCAGCTCACAGGGGTTTGAGACCCAGTACTTC. Filled out from reference TRBV11-3 and TRBJ2-5, the complete variable domain reads EAGVVQSPRYKIIEKKQPVAFWCNPISGHNTLYWYLQNLGQGPELLIRYENEEAVDDSQLPKDRFSAERLKGVDSTLKIQPAELGDSAVYLCASSSQGFETQYFGPGTRLLVL.

The rearrangement links TRBV30 to TRBJ1-5; maybe TRBD1 (6 bases). Germline CDR1 GTSNPN, CDR2 SVGIG (reference sequence). Between the trimmed V and J ends, which lost 2 bases and 2 bases, there was a span of 10 bases. The CDR3 covers 14 residues. The CDR3 loop is CAWSQGSGNQPQHF. The CDR3 DNA is TGTGCCTGGAGTCAGGGGTCGGGCAATCAGCCCCAGCATTTT.

The genes are TRBV6-4 and TRBJ2-3, with a tentative D call TRBD2 (6 bases). CDR3 length: 13 amino acids. Deletions cut 5 bases from V and 0 bases from J, with 6 bases between. Germline CDR1 is MRHNA and CDR2 is SNTAGT. The CDR3 protein is CASSSGSTDTQYF. DNA for the CDR3: TGTGCCAGCAGTAGCGGGAGCACAGATACGCAGTATTTT.

The V gene is TRBV11-3, the J gene TRBJ1-3; D gene uncertain. Trimming shortened V by 0 bases and J by 0 bases, and 0 bases separated the two germline ends. Germline lookup yields CDR1 SGHNT and CDR2 YENEEA. The CDR3 spans 13 residues. CDR3 sequence (DNA): TGTGCCAGCAGCTTAGACTCTGGAAACACCATATATTTT. It encodes CASSLDSGNTIYF.

The rearrangement links TRBV11-1 to TRBJ2-3, with 8 bases fitting TRBD1. Germline loops: CDR1 SGHAT, CDR2 FQDESV (reference sequence). The J segment lost 0 bases and the V segment lost 1 base, leaving 9 bases of the junction unmatched. The CDR3 consists of 18 residues. CDR3 region: CASSLEGTGFPSTDTQYF. CDR3 nucleotides: TGTGCCAGCAGCTTAGAGGGGACAGGCTTTCCTAGCACAGATACGCAGTATTTT.

This clone was found once. The rearrangement uses TRBV5-1 and TRBJ1-1, with D perhaps TRBD1 (5 bases). The V gene lost 0 bases and the J gene lost 5 bases, with 14 bases spanning the gap. CDR3 size: 15 residues. Germline V gives CDR1 SGHRS, CDR2 YFSETQ. This CDR3 reads CASSLADFGGTEAFF. CDR3 DNA sequence: TGCGCCAGCAGCTTGGCTGACTTCGGGGGGACTGAAGCTTTCTTT.

The DNA of the CDR3 is TGCGCCAGCAGCCAAGAACTAGCGGAGACCCAGTACTTC. Translating gives CASSQELAETQYF. This sequence joins TRBV4-3 and TRBJ2-5; 7 bases are a match to TRBD2. The CDR3 sequence is 13 residues long. The ends lost 0 bases at V and 5 bases at J; junction bases unmatched: 0. The V gene's germline CDR1 is LGHNA and CDR2 YSLEER.

This rearrangement joins TRBV19 to TRBJ2-7, with D uncertain. Germline CDR1 LNHDA, CDR2 SQIVND (reference sequence). The ends were cut back, 4 bases at V and 0 bases at J, with 10 bases in the middle. This CDR3 spans 14 amino acids. The CDR3 spells CASSSRTNSYEQYF. Written as DNA, the CDR3 is TGTGCCAGTAGTAGTAGGACCAACTCCTACGAGCAGTACTTC.

V is TRBV25-1 and J is TRBJ1-3, with D maybe TRBD1 (6 bases). The ends were cut back, 7 bases at V and 2 bases at J, with 9 bases in the middle. Germline V lookup: CDR1 MGHDK, CDR2 SYGVNS. The CDR3 extends over 13 amino acids. CDR3 DNA sequence: TGTGCCAGCACATGGACAGCTGGAAACACCATATATTTT. Its translation is CASTWTAGNTIYF.

This clone has a single count. The CDR3 nucleotides read TGTGCCAGCAGAATCTCGTCAATTCGGAATGAAAAACTGTTTTTT. Translating it yields CASRISSIRNEKLFF. The chain is built from TRBV28 and TRBJ1-4; no definite D call. Deletions cut 6 bases from V and 5 bases from J, with 16 bases between. The CDR3 consists of 15 residues. Germline assignment: CDR1 MDHEN and CDR2 SYDVKM.

This clone was detected a few times. This sequence joins TRBV28 and TRBJ1-1, with D unclear. Germline assignment: CDR1 MDHEN and CDR2 SYDVKM. Between the trimmed V and J ends, which lost 3 bases and 7 bases, there was a span of 9 bases. The CDR3 runs to 12 residues. The CDR3 spells CASSLMGNEAFF. The CDR3 coding sequence is TGTGCCAGCAGTTTGATGGGGAATGAAGCTTTCTTT. The full variable domain, its missing parts supplied by reference TRBV28 and TRBJ1-1, is DVKVTQSSRYLVKRTGEKVFLECVQDMDHENMFWYRQDPGLGLRLIYFSYDVKMKEKGDIPEGYSVSREKKERFSLILESASTNQTSMYLCASSLMGNEAFFGQGTRLTVV.

The V gene is TRBV7-2, the J gene TRBJ1-2; no firm D call. CDR1 is SGHTA and CDR2 is FQGNSA in the germline V gene. Trimming took off 2 bases at V and 3 bases at J, with 10 bases between the two ends. This CDR3 comprises 14 residues. CDR3 coding DNA: TGTGCCAGCAGCTTAAATCGCCGGGACTATGGCTACACCTTC. Protein: CASSLNRRDYGYTF. The full variable domain, its missing parts supplied by reference TRBV7-2 and TRBJ1-2, is GAGVSQSPSNKVTEKGKDVELRCDPISGHTALYWYRQSLGQGLEFLIYFQGNSAPDKSGLPSDRFSAERTGGSVSTLTIQRTQQEDSAVYLCASSLNRRDYGYTFGSGTRLTVV.

The rearrangement uses TRBV27 and TRBJ2-3; 8 nucleotides match TRBD2. The CDR3 spans 15 residues. Germline V gives CDR1 MNHEY, CDR2 SMNVEV (reference sequence). After removal of 10 bases from V and 5 bases from J, the junction contained 14 bases not matched to a gene. The CDR3 loop is CATSLNGRAVDTQYF. CDR3 nucleotide sequence: TGTGCCACCTCCCTTAACGGGAGGGCCGTAGATACGCAGTATTTT.

V and J are TRBV30 and TRBJ2-1; 14 positions agree with TRBD2. This CDR3 comprises 15 residues. Germline CDR1 reads GTSNPN; CDR2 reads SVGIG (reference sequence). Trimming at V came to 3 bases and at J to 7 bases, leaving 5 bases not matched to a gene. DNA for the CDR3: TGTGCCTGGAGCATGGGACTAGCGGGAGAAAATGAGCAGTTCTTC. This sequence encodes CAWSMGLAGENEQFF. The variable domain in full, completed from reference TRBV30 and TRBJ2-1, reads SQTIHQWPATLVQPVGSPLSLECTVEGTSNPNLYWYRQAAGRGLQLLFYSVGIGQISSEVPQNLSASRPQDRQFILSSKKLLLSDSGFYLCAWSMGLAGENEQFFGPGTRLTVL.

The chain combines TRBV6-5 with TRBJ1-2; TRBD1 matches at 7 bases. The CDR3 sequence is 16 residues long. The germline CDR1 and CDR2 sequences are MNHEY and SVGAGI. Trimming took 4 bases from V and 5 from J; bases not matched to a gene: 13. The CDR3 region has the DNA TGTGCCAGCAGTTTAGGGACAGCATTCTCTGTTTATGGCTACACCTTC. Protein product: CASSLGTAFSVYGYTF.

This sequence joins TRBV18 and TRBJ2-7; D is possibly TRBD1 (5 bases). There are 15 residues in the CDR3. Germline V lookup: CDR1 KGHSH, CDR2 LQKENI. Trimming removed 6 bases at V and 3 bases at J, with 18 bases between. The CDR3 nucleotides are TGTGCCAGCTCCCTACTCGACGGACACCACTACGAGCAGTACTTC. Translated: CASSLLDGHHYEQYF. Full variable domain (missing parts from reference TRBV18 and TRBJ2-7): NAGVMQNPRHLVRRRGQEARLRCSPMKGHSHVYWYRQLPEEGLKFMVYLQKENIIDESGMPKERFSAEFPKEGPSILRIQQVVRGDSAAYFCASSLLDGHHYEQYFGPGTRLTVT.

V usage is TRBV5-5 and J usage is TRBJ2-2; tentatively, D is TRBD2 (6 bases). The germline V gene has CDR1 SGHKS and CDR2 YYEKEE (reference sequence). Trimming took off 7 bases at V and 2 bases at J, with 18 bases between the two ends. The CDR3 has 16 amino acids. CDR3 residues: CASLIGAGANTGELFF. The CDR3 region has the DNA TGTGCCAGCCTTATTGGAGCGGGCGCTAACACCGGGGAGCTGTTTTTT.

The chain couples TRBV5-1 to TRBJ1-3; D ambiguous. The CDR3 has 13 amino acids. In germline, CDR1 is SGHRS, CDR2 YFSETQ. V was cut by 4 bases and J by 0 bases, with 5 bases left in between. For the CDR3, the DNA is TGCGCCAGCAGCCTGAGCTCTGGAAACACCATATATTTT. Protein sequence: CASSLSSGNTIYF.